The clone carrying this T cell receptor (beta chain) was picked up a small number of times. Antigen: not known. Gene names are mouse gene names. Read coverage stops 4 residues before the CDR3 terminus; the germline J gene supplies the remainder. CD4, CD8alpha, NKG2D, NKG2ACE and other markers were used to sort pooled cutaneous lymph node cells. This entry belongs to a study of CD8+ T cells in alopecia areata. Findings and limits, study-wide: Mice gave a clearer picture of TCR sharing than patients did, possibly for HLA-related reasons. Clonality was higher in lesional than normal scalp, especially in alopecia totalis/universalis. Resident alphabeta T-cell populations of normal skin are likewise subject to sequencing in scalp samples.

The authors extracted RNA and reverse transcribed it into cDNA as the sequencing template. Profiled with immunoSEQ multiplex PCR; TCRdb holds only in-frame clones, not every one. The table lists around 300,000 clones, no singletons, with approximately 1.2% in the top ten. CDR1 FNHDT and CDR2 SITEND come from the germline V gene (reference sequence). CDR3 size: 14 residues. V lost 4 bases to trimming and J lost 0 bases, with 11 bases between them. The TCR sequence derives from a C3H/HeJ mouse with alopecia areata. The mice in this strain carry MHC haplotype H2-k. The chain has TRBV19 and TRBJ2-7; a weak D match, TRBD2 (6 bases). The sequenced material came from CD4+ T cells sorted from a lymph node. The sequenced CDR3 bases are TGTGCCAGCAGTCCGAACTGGGCCTCCTAT. Its protein product is CASSPNWASY. The CDR3 in full is CASSPNWASYEQYF.